This T cell receptor beta chain came from a study of CD8+ T cells in alopecia areata. Study-wide background: For the treated group, dosing was oral tofacitinib at 5 to 10 mg twice daily.

This sample's treatment: oral pan-JAK inhibitor, 5-10 mg twice daily. With respect to this clone: No antigen is known for it.

General study findings and limits: Mice gave a clearer picture of TCR sharing than patients did, possibly for HLA-related reasons. Affected scalp, especially in alopecia totalis/universalis, had a higher clonality than normal scalp did.

Sequencing used cDNA as its template, made by extracting RNA and reverse transcribing it. Using immunoSEQ multiplex PCR, the repertoire was profiled, and TCRdb retains in-frame clones only, with some absent. The sample has roughly 120,000 clones, about three fifths seen once. This CDR3 contains 12 residues. Germline values: CDR1 SGHRS, CDR2 YFSETQ. V was shortened by 5 bases and J by 4 bases, with 9 bases between the two germline ends. The sequence was obtained from a human donor with alopecia areata. The specimen comprised CD8+ T cells sorted from blood, sampled at week 4, from a patient treated with tofacitinib. The rearrangement joins TRBV5-1 to TRBJ1-2; D is ambiguous. The CDR3 coding sequence is TGCGCCAGCAGGGACCGGATCTATGGCTACACCTTC. Translating gives CASRDRIYGYTF. The full variable domain, in which reference TRBV5-1 and TRBJ1-2 provide the parts outside the CDR3, is KAGVTQTPRYLIKTRGQQVTLSCSPISGHRSVSWYQQTPGQGLQFLFEYFSETQRNKGNFPGRFSGRQFSNSRSEMNVSTLELGDSALYLCASRDRIYGYTFGSGTRLTVV.